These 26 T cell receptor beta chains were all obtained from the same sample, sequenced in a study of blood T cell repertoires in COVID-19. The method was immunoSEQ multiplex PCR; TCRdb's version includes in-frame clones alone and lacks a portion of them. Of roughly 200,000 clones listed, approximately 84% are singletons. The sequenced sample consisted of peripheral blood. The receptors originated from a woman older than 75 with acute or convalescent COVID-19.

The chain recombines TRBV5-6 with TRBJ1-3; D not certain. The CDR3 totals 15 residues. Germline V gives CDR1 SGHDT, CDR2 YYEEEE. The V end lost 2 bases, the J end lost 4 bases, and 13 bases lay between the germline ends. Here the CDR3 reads CASSFIYSRGNTIYF. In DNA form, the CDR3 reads TGTGCCAGCAGCTTCATTTATTCGAGGGGAAACACCATATATTTT.

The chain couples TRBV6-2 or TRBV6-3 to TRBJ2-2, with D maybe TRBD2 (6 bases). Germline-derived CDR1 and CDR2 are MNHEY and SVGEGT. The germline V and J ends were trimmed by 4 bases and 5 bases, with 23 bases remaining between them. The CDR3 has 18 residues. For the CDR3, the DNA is TGTGCCAGCAGTTCGGGAGTAGGTACGAGAGGAGGAACCGGGGAGCTGTTTTTT. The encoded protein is CASSSGVGTRGGTGELFF.

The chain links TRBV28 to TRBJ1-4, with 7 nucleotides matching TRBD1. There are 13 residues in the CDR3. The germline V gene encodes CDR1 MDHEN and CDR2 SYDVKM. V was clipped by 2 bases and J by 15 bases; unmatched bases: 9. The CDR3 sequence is CASSLGPLGTVFF. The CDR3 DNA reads TGTGCCAGCAGTTTAGGACCTCTAGGGACAGTGTTTTTT. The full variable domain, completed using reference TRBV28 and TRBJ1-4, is DVKVTQSSRYLVKRTGEKVFLECVQDMDHENMFWYRQDPGLGLRLIYFSYDVKMKEKGDIPEGYSVSREKKERFSLILESASTNQTSMYLCASSLGPLGTVFFGSGTQLSVL.

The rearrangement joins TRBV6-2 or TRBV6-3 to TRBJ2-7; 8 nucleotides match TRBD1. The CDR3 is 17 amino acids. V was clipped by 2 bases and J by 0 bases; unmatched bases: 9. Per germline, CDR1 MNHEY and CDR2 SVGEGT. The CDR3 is CASSYPEDRALSYEQYF. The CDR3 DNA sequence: TGTGCCAGCAGTTACCCAGAGGACAGGGCACTCTCCTACGAGCAGTACTTC.

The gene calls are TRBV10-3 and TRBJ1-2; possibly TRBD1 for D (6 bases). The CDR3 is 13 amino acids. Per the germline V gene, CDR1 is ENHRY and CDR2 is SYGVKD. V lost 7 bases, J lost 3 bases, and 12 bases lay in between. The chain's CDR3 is CAITTGGDYGYTF. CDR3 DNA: TGTGCCATCACGACAGGCGGAGACTATGGCTACACCTTC.

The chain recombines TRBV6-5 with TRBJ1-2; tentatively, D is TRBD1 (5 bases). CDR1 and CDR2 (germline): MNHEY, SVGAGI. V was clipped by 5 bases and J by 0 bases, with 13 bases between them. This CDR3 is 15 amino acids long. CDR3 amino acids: CASSLTGLTNYGYTF. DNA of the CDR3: TGTGCCAGCAGTCTGACGGGACTCACTAACTATGGCTACACCTTC.

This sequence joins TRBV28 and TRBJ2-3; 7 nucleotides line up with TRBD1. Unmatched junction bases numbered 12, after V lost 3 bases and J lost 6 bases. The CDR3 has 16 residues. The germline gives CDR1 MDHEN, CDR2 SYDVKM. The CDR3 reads CASSFFATGPRDTQYF. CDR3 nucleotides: TGTGCCAGCAGTTTTTTCGCGACAGGGCCAAGGGATACGCAGTATTTT.

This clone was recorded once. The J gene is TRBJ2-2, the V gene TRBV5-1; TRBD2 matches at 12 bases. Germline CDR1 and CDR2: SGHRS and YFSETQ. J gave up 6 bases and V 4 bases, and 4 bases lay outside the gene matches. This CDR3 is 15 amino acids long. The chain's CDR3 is CASSGLAGQPGELFF. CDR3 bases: TGCGCCAGCAGCGGACTAGCGGGGCAGCCCGGGGAGCTGTTTTTT.

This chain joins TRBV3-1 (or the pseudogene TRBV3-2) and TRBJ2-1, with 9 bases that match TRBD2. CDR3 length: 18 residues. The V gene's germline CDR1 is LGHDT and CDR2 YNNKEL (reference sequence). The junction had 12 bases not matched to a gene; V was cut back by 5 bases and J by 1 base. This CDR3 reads CASSSTKREERSYNEQFF. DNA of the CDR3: TGTGCCAGCAGCTCCACCAAGCGGGAGGAAAGGTCCTACAATGAGCAGTTCTTC.

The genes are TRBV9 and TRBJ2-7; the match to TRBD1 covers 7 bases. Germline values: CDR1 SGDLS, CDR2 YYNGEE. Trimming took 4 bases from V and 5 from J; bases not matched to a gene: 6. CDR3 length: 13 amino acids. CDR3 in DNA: TGTGCCAGCAGCAAGACAGGGAGCCACGAGCAGTACTTC. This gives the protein CASSKTGSHEQYF.

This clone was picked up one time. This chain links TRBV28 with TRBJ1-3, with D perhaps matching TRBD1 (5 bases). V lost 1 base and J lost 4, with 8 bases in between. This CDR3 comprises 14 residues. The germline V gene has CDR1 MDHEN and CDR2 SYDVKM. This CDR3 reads CASSLLGGGNTIYF. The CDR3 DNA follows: TGTGCCAGCAGTTTATTGGGGGGGGGAAACACCATATATTTT.

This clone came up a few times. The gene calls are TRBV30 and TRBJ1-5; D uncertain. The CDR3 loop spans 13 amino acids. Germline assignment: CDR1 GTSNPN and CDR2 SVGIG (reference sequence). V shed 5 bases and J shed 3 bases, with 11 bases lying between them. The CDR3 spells CAWESANNQPQHF. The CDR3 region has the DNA TGTGCCTGGGAGTCCGCTAACAATCAGCCCCAGCATTTT. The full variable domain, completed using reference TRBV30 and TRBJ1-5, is SQTIHQWPATLVQPVGSPLSLECTVEGTSNPNLYWYRQAAGRGLQLLFYSVGIGQISSEVPQNLSASRPQDRQFILSSKKLLLSDSGFYLCAWESANNQPQHFGDGTRLSIL.

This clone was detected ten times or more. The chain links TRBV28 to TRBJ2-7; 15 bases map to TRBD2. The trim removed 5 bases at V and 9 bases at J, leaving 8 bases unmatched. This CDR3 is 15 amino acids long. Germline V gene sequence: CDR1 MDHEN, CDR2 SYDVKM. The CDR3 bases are TGTGCCAGCAGTCATGGGACTAGCGGGGGGACGGGGCAGTACTTC. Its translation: CASSHGTSGGTGQYF.

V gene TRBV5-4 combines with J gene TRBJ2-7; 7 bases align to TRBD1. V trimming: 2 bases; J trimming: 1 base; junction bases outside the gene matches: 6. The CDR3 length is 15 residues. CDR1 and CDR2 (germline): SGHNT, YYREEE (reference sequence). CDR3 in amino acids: CASSLLDRISYEQYF. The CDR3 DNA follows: TGTGCCAGCAGCTTACTGGACAGGATATCCTACGAGCAGTACTTC.

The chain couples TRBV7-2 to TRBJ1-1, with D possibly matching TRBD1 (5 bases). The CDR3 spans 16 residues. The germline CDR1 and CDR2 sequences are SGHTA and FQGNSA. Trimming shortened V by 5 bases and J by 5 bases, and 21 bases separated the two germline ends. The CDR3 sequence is CASSPTAQAFGTEAFF. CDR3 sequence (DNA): TGTGCCAGCAGCCCAACAGCACAGGCTTTTGGGACTGAAGCTTTCTTT.

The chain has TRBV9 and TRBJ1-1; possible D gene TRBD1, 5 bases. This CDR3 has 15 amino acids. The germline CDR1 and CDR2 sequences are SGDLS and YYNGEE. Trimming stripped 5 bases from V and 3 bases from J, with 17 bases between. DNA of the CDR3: TGTGCCAGCAGTCGACAGTCAGGCTCGGACACTGAAGCTTTCTTT. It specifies CASSRQSGSDTEAFF.

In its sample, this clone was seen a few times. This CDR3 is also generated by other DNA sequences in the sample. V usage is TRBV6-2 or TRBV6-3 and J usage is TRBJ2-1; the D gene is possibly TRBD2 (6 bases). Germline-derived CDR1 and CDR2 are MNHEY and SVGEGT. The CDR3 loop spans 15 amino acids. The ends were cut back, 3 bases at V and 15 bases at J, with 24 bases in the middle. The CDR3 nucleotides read TGTGCCAGCAGTTATGGGGGGAACCGACTAGTCTTTCCGTTCTTC. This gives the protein CASSYGGNRLVFPFF.

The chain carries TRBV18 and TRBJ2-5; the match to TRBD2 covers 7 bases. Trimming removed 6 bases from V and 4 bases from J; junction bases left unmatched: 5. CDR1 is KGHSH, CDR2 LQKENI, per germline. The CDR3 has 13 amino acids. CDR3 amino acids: CASSGGSVETQYF. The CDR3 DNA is TGTGCCAGCTCGGGCGGGAGCGTAGAGACCCAGTACTTC.

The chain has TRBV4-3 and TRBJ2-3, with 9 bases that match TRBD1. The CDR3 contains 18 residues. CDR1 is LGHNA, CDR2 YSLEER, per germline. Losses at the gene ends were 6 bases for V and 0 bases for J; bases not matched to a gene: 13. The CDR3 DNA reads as TGCGCCAGCAGTCGCACGGGACAGGGCGGCTTTAGCACAGATACGCAGTATTTT. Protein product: CASSRTGQGGFSTDTQYF.

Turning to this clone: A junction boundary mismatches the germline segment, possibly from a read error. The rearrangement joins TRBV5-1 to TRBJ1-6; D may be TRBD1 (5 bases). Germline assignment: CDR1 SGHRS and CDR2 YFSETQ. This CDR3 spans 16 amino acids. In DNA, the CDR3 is TGCGCCAGCAGCGTTCTCTTCGGGGGTAATAACTCACCCCTCCACTTT. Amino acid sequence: CASSVLFGGNNSPLHF.

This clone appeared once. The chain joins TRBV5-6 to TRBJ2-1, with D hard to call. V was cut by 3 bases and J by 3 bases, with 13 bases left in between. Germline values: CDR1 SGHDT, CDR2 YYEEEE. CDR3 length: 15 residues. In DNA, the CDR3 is TGTGCCAGCAGCTCCCGCCGACTGATCTACAATGAGCAGTTCTTC. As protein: CASSSRRLIYNEQFF.

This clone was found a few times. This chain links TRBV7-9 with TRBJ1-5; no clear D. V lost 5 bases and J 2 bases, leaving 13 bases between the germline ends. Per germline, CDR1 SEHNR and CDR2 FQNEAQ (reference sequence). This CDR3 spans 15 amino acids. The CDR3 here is CASSTGIGGNQPQHF. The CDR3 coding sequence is TGTGCCAGCAGCACCGGGATTGGGGGCAATCAGCCCCAGCATTTT.

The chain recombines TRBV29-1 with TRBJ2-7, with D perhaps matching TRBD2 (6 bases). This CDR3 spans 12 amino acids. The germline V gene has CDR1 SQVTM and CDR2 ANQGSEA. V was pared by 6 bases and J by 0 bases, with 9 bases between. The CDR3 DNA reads TGCAGCGTGGCTAGCGACTCCTACGAGCAGTACTTC. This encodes CSVASDSYEQYF.

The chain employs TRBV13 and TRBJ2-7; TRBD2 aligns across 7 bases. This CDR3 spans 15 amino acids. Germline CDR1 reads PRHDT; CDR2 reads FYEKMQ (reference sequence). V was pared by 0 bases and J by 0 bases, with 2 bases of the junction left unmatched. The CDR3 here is CASSLGLASSYEQYF. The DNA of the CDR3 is TGTGCCAGCAGCTTAGGACTAGCGAGCTCCTACGAGCAGTACTTC.

As DNA, the CDR3 is TGTGCCAGCAGCCAAGAGCCTAGCGGGAGCGCCTATGAGCAGTTCTTC. This codes for CASSQEPSGSAYEQFF. The rearrangement uses TRBV4-2 and TRBJ2-1; 10 bases match TRBD2. Germline-derived CDR1 and CDR2 are LGHNA and YNFKEQ. The junction had 7 bases not matched to a gene; V was cut back by 0 bases and J by 8 bases. This CDR3 has 16 residues.

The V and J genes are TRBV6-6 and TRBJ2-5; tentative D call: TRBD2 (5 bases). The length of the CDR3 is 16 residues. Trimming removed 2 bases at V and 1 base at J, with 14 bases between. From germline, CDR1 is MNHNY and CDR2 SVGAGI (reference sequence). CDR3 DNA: TGTGCCAGCAGTTACGGGTCTAGCATGGCCCAAGAGACCCAGTACTTC. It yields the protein CASSYGSSMAQETQYF.